This T cell receptor (beta chain) came from a study of T-cell memory formation after mild COVID-19. This clonotype was observed a handful of times. TCRdb reanalysed the 5' RACE reads using MiXCR and keeps one entry per CDR3 protein. The table shows over 400,000 distinct CDR3 sequences, with about 25% occurring only once. Sequencing was done on a sample of PBMCs or a T cell subset sorted from them (not recorded which). This receptor was identified in an adult woman who had mild COVID-19 (a few samples of this study predate the infection). Cell type and time point are not known.

The CDR3 DNA follows: TGTGCCAGCAGCCAAGCGGTCGGGGAGACCCAGTACTTC. Translating gives CASSQAVGETQYF. The chain links TRBV4-2 to TRBJ2-5; D uncertain. V lost 1 base and J lost 5, with 8 bases in between. This CDR3 comprises 13 residues. CDR1 is LGHNA and CDR2 is YNFKEQ in the germline V gene.